This T cell receptor (beta chain) was profiled in a study of T cell responses to AZD1222 COVID-19 vaccine (TCRdb year 2021). As for the study more broadly: TCR sequencing covered some 250 trial participants: some 210 given two doses of AZD1222 and about 26 given two doses of MenACWY control vaccine. Trial participants were enrolled by age into 18-55, 56-69 and 70-plus year subgroups, with about 150, 28 and 57 TCR-sequenced participants respectively.

The junction carries 10 bases between V and J, which are trimmed by 1 base and 1 base respectively. Spanning cysteine to phenylalanine, the CDR3 consists of 15 amino acids. The kept DNA is CDR3 alone, 45 bases in frame from the first base. CDR1 LGHNA and CDR2 YSLEER were looked up in the germline V gene. The CDR3 regions of human TCRbeta chains were analyzed by immunosequencing. As for the authors' bioinformatics: TCRs in the repertoires were matched against a reference library of SARS-CoV-2-specific TCRs that had been generated with the MIRA antigen-specificity platform. Breadth meant the fraction of unique TCRs that were SARS-CoV-2-associated, whereas depth meant the fraction of total T cells that were SARS-CoV-2-associated. Each spike-specific TCR was assigned to its reactive spike region and to a CD4 or CD8 class using the MIRA data. Log10-transformed breadth and depth values were compared by one-way ANOVA with Sidak's multiple comparisons tests. TCRdb provides this immuneACCESS table in a form limited to in-frame rearrangements. Some clones are lacking; in checked studies, under half of them reflect an unresolved V gene, and why the rest are absent is not known. The DNA gave D and trimming, while V, J and clone size come from that table. The sample data list about 120,000 clones, and about nine tenths of these were observed just once. Of the sample, roughly 4.4% falls within the top ten clones.

To note about this clone: What this receptor recognizes is not known. No qualities accompany the bases; no much larger clone lies one base away.

Overall study results and their limits: The vaccine-associated CD4 TCRs covered the entire spike protein, and the dominant responses fell in regions 160-218 and 743-854. Conclusions about previously exposed vaccinees were limited because only a handful of AZD1222 recipients were SARS-CoV-2 seropositive at baseline. After two AZD1222 doses, spike-specific TCR breadth and depth were significantly higher than at day 0 and than in MenACWY recipients. Reportedly, close to half of the unique spike-specific TCRs recognized epitopes lying outside the regions that are mutated in the B.1.351 and B.1.1.7 variants. Because no day 14 peak-response samples were available, repertoires were characterized only after the peak T cell response. Participants were mostly white British and included more females than males, and it was suggested by the authors that clonal diversity may have been underestimated. The 56-69-year group was small, and its depth increase did not reach significance, likely because of low power.

The time point tag for this specimen amounts to: baseline before first vaccination. The sample's treatment or condition label, in plain terms: meningococcal conjugate vaccine given as trial control. Samples from vaccinated people were obtained from the UK trials COV001 and COV002, which included a single-blind randomized controlled phase 2/3 trial of AZD1222 (ChAdOx1 nCoV-19) in healthy adults. For TCRbeta chain sequencing, PBMC samples from trial participants were taken at day 0 and at day 28 after the second dose. The origin of this receptor is an adult in good health. The sample in question was peripheral blood, obtained on day 0 of MenACWY control vaccination. This chain joins TRBV4-3 to TRBJ1-2, with the D gene call left open. The nucleotides are TGCGCCAGCAGCCAAGGGAACCGCCTTAACTATGGCTACACCTTC. Its coded protein is CASSQGNRLNYGYTF.